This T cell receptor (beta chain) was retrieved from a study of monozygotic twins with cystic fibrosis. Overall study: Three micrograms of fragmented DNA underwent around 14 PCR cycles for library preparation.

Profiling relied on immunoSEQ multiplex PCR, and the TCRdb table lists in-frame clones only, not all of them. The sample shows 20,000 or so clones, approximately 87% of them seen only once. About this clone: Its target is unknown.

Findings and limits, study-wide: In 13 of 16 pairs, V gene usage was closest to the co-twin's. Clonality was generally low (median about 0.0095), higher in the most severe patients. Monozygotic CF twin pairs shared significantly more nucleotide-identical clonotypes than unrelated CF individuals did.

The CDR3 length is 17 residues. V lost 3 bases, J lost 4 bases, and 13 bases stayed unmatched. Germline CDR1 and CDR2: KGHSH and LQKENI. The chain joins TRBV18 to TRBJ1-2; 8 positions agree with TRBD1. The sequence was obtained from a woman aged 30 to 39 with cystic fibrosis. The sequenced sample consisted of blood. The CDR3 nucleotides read TGTGCCAGCTCACCTACAGGGGGTGTCTCAAAATCCTATGGCTACACCTTC. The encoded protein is CASSPTGGVSKSYGYTF.